These T cell receptor beta chains were read from a single sample in a study of blood T cell repertoires in COVID-19. The assay was immunoSEQ multiplex PCR, and TCRdb's table has in-frame clones only and misses some. The sample contains some 320,000 clones, roughly 91% of which appear only once. The specimen sequenced was peripheral blood. Receptors were obtained from a woman aged 30 to 39 with COVID-19, enrolled during active disease. Both conserved end residues are part of each CDR3. D genes are given only for firm matches. Clone size, where shown, is once, few, many, or a class for clones that have expanded.

d_call: .
v_call: TRBV9
j_call: TRBJ1-1
clone_size: once
cdr3_nt: TGTGCCAGCAGCGTAGATCCTAGGGGTACTGAAGCTTTCTTT
cdr3_aa: CASSVDPRGTEAFF

d_call: .
v_call: TRBV7-9
j_call: TRBJ1-6
clone_size: .
cdr3_nt: TGTGCCAGCAGCCCCCAGAACCGGGTTAATTCACCCCTCCACTTT
cdr3_aa: CASSPQNRVNSPLHF

d_call: .
v_call: TRBV15
j_call: TRBJ1-3
clone_size: .
cdr3_nt: TGTGCCACCAGCAGAGATCATCAAGCCTCTGGAAACACCATATATTTT
cdr3_aa: CATSRDHQASGNTIYF

d_call: TRBD2
v_call: TRBV11-2
j_call: TRBJ2-3
clone_size: .
cdr3_nt: TGTGCCAGCAGCTTTAGCGGGGGGGCGATAGATACGCAGTATTTT
cdr3_aa: CASSFSGGAIDTQYF

d_call: TRBD2
v_call: TRBV27
j_call: TRBJ2-7
clone_size: .
cdr3_nt: TGTGCCAGTTCTCCCACAGGGACTAGCGGGGGGCCCTACGAGCAGTACTTC
cdr3_aa: CASSPTGTSGGPYEQYF

d_call: .
v_call: TRBV6-6
j_call: TRBJ2-2
clone_size: .
cdr3_nt: TGTGCCAGCCAATTCCAGGACTATTCGAACACCGGGGAGCTGTTTTTT
cdr3_aa: CASQFQDYSNTGELFF

d_call: .
v_call: TRBV5-1
j_call: TRBJ1-2
clone_size: .
cdr3_nt: TGCGCCAGCAGCCTATCTACACGGGCCGAGGGAGGCTACACCTTC
cdr3_aa: CASSLSTRAEGGYTF

d_call: .
v_call: TRBV19
j_call: TRBJ1-5
clone_size: .
cdr3_nt: TGTGCCAGCTCCACGACACAGGGTGGAGGGCCCCAGCATTTT
cdr3_aa: CASSTTQGGGPQHF

d_call: .
v_call: TRBV3-1/TRBV3-2
j_call: TRBJ2-5
clone_size: .
cdr3_nt: TGTGCCAGCAGCCAAGAAGTCCAGGCGAGTCGAAAGACCCAGTACTTC
cdr3_aa: CASSQEVQASRKTQYF

d_call: TRBD1
v_call: TRBV2
j_call: TRBJ1-3
clone_size: .
cdr3_nt: TGTGCCAGCAGTGAGCAGGGGGCTGGAAACACCATATATTTT
cdr3_aa: CASSEQGAGNTIYF

d_call: .
v_call: TRBV18
j_call: TRBJ1-2
clone_size: .
cdr3_nt: TGTGCCAGCTCACGGGGAGGAACTAACTATGGCTACACCTTC
cdr3_aa: CASSRGGTNYGYTF

d_call: TRBD1
v_call: TRBV19
j_call: TRBJ2-7
clone_size: .
cdr3_nt: TGTGCCAGTAGTCCGGGACAGGGTGCCACCTACGAGCAGTACTTC
cdr3_aa: CASSPGQGATYEQYF

d_call: TRBD2
v_call: TRBV7-9
j_call: TRBJ2-1
clone_size: once
cdr3_nt: TGTGCCAGCAGCTTAGCGGGAGGGCATGAGCAGTTCTTC
cdr3_aa: CASSLAGGHEQFF

d_call: TRBD1
v_call: TRBV29-1
j_call: TRBJ1-2
clone_size: .
cdr3_nt: TGCAGCGCCGGACAGGGTGTTGGCTATGGCTACACCTTC
cdr3_aa: CSAGQGVGYGYTF

d_call: TRBD1
v_call: TRBV6-5
j_call: TRBJ1-2
clone_size: .
cdr3_nt: TGTGCCAGCAGAGCCGGGACAGGGGATGGCTACACCTTC
cdr3_aa: CASRAGTGDGYTF

d_call: .
v_call: TRBV18
j_call: TRBJ2-5
clone_size: .
cdr3_nt: TGTGCCAGCTCCCCAGGGCTGCAAGAGACCCAGTACTTC
cdr3_aa: CASSPGLQETQYF

d_call: .
v_call: TRBV19
j_call: TRBJ1-5
clone_size: .
cdr3_nt: TGTGCCAGTAGTTTCCTCTCGGACATAAGTCAGCCCCAGCATTTT
cdr3_aa: CASSFLSDISQPQHF

d_call: TRBD1
v_call: TRBV7-2
j_call: TRBJ1-6
clone_size: .
cdr3_nt: TGTGCCAGCAGCTTTCAAACAGGGGGTTCACCCCTCCACTTT
cdr3_aa: CASSFQTGGSPLHF

d_call: TRBD2
v_call: TRBV5-5
j_call: TRBJ2-3
clone_size: .
cdr3_nt: TGTGCCAGCAGCCCCAAGAGCGGGGGGTCCACAGATACGCAGTATTTT
cdr3_aa: CASSPKSGGSTDTQYF

d_call: .
v_call: TRBV3-1/TRBV3-2
j_call: TRBJ1-1
clone_size: once
cdr3_nt: TGTGCCAGCAGCCAGAGATACGGGGGAACTGAAGCTTTCTTT
cdr3_aa: CASSQRYGGTEAFF

d_call: TRBD2
v_call: TRBV5-1
j_call: TRBJ2-1
clone_size: .
cdr3_nt: TGCGCCAGCAGCACCGGACTAGTCGCCTACAATGAGCAGTTCTTC
cdr3_aa: CASSTGLVAYNEQFF

d_call: .
v_call: TRBV27
j_call: TRBJ2-6
clone_size: .
cdr3_nt: TGTGCCAGCAGTGTAACTGGGGCCAACGTCCTGACTTTC
cdr3_aa: CASSVTGANVLTF

d_call: TRBD2
v_call: TRBV18
j_call: TRBJ2-5
clone_size: .
cdr3_nt: TGTGCCAGCTCACGTCGGGGCGGGGGTCAAGAGACCCAGTACTTC
cdr3_aa: CASSRRGGGQETQYF

d_call: TRBD1
v_call: TRBV7-9
j_call: TRBJ2-1
clone_size: .
cdr3_nt: TGTGCCAGCAGTTCGACAGGGGGCGGTGAGCAGTTCTTC
cdr3_aa: CASSSTGGGEQFF

d_call: TRBD2
v_call: TRBV10-1
j_call: TRBJ2-1
clone_size: .
cdr3_nt: TGCGCCAGCAGTGATGGGGCGGGGGGTAATGAGCAGTTCTTC
cdr3_aa: CASSDGAGGNEQFF

d_call: .
v_call: TRBV6-1
j_call: TRBJ2-7
clone_size: .
cdr3_nt: TGTGCCAGCAGTGAAGGTCAGGGATGGTACGAGCAGTACTTC
cdr3_aa: CASSEGQGWYEQYF

d_call: TRBD2
v_call: TRBV9
j_call: TRBJ2-1
clone_size: .
cdr3_nt: TGTGCCAGCAGCGTCTCACTAGCGGGGTCCTACAATGAGCAGTTCTTC
cdr3_aa: CASSVSLAGSYNEQFF

d_call: TRBD2
v_call: TRBV27
j_call: TRBJ2-5
clone_size: .
cdr3_nt: TGTGCCAGCAGTTTAGGCGGGGGGGCGGAAGAGACCCAGTACTTC
cdr3_aa: CASSLGGGAEETQYF

d_call: .
v_call: TRBV24-1
j_call: TRBJ2-5
clone_size: .
cdr3_nt: TGTGCCACCAGTGTCGGGACTGCCCTCGGAGAGACCCAGTACTTC
cdr3_aa: CATSVGTALGETQYF

d_call: TRBD1
v_call: TRBV6-6
j_call: TRBJ2-2
clone_size: few
cdr3_nt: TGTGCCAGCAGTGACACAGGGGATACCGGGGAGCTGTTTTTT
cdr3_aa: CASSDTGDTGELFF

d_call: .
v_call: TRBV11-2
j_call: TRBJ2-1
clone_size: .
cdr3_nt: TGTGCCAGCAGCTTGGGACTGTCTAGGGTCTACAATGAGCAGTTCTTC
cdr3_aa: CASSLGLSRVYNEQFF

d_call: TRBD1
v_call: TRBV19
j_call: TRBJ2-7
clone_size: .
cdr3_nt: TGTGCCAGTAGTACCGGGACAGGGGGAACCTACGAGCAGTACTTC
cdr3_aa: CASSTGTGGTYEQYF

d_call: .
v_call: TRBV7-7
j_call: TRBJ1-1
clone_size: .
cdr3_nt: TGTGCCAGCAGCTTACAGATGAACACTGAAGCTTTCTTT
cdr3_aa: CASSLQMNTEAFF

d_call: TRBD1
v_call: TRBV5-6
j_call: TRBJ2-7
clone_size: .
cdr3_nt: TGTGCCAGCAGCAAGGACAGGGGCAACTACGAGCAGTACTTC
cdr3_aa: CASSKDRGNYEQYF

d_call: .
v_call: TRBV10-1
j_call: TRBJ1-1
clone_size: once
cdr3_nt: TGCGCCAGCAGTGAGGAGGGGAACACTGAAGCTTTCTTT
cdr3_aa: CASSEEGNTEAFF

d_call: .
v_call: TRBV5-8
j_call: TRBJ1-1
clone_size: .
cdr3_nt: TGTGCCAGCAGCCTGAAGAGGGGGACATTT
cdr3_aa: CASSLKRGTF

d_call: .
v_call: TRBV28
j_call: TRBJ1-3
clone_size: .
cdr3_nt: TGTGCCAGCAGTTTTAGAGGGATTGGAAACACCATATATTTT
cdr3_aa: CASSFRGIGNTIYF

d_call: TRBD2
v_call: TRBV10-3
j_call: TRBJ2-3
clone_size: .
cdr3_nt: TGTGCCATCAGTCCACAGCGGGGGGAACTAGCGGGGACAGATACGCAGTATTTT
cdr3_aa: CAISPQRGELAGTDTQYF

d_call: .
v_call: TRBV11-2
j_call: TRBJ1-1
clone_size: .
cdr3_nt: TGTGCCCTCCGGCGGGGAACGAGTGGCACTGAAGCTTTCTTT
cdr3_aa: CALRRGTSGTEAFF

d_call: .
v_call: TRBV5-6
j_call: TRBJ2-7
clone_size: .
cdr3_nt: TGTGCCAGCAGCTTGAGCCCCACGGGGACCTACGAGCAGTACTTC
cdr3_aa: CASSLSPTGTYEQYF

d_call: .
v_call: TRBV28
j_call: TRBJ2-5
clone_size: .
cdr3_nt: TGTGCCAGCAGTTTATTACTCCAAGAGACCCAGTACTTC
cdr3_aa: CASSLLLQETQYF

d_call: .
v_call: TRBV21-1
j_call: TRBJ1-1
clone_size: .
cdr3_nt: TGTGCCAGCAGCAAACAGGGGAACACTGAAGCTTTCTTT
cdr3_aa: CASSKQGNTEAFF

d_call: TRBD1
v_call: TRBV19
j_call: TRBJ2-2
clone_size: .
cdr3_nt: TGTGCCAGTAGCATTACAGGGGTGGTCACCGGGGAGCTGTTTTTT
cdr3_aa: CASSITGVVTGELFF

d_call: TRBD1
v_call: TRBV28
j_call: TRBJ2-7
clone_size: once
cdr3_nt: TGTGCCACCTCACATCCGGGACAGACCTACGAGCAGTACTTC
cdr3_aa: CATSHPGQTYEQYF

d_call: .
v_call: TRBV24-1
j_call: TRBJ2-1
clone_size: .
cdr3_nt: TGTGCCACTGAATGGATAGAGGGTGAGCAGTTCTTC
cdr3_aa: CATEWIEGEQFF

d_call: TRBD1
v_call: TRBV10-3
j_call: TRBJ2-2
clone_size: .
cdr3_nt: TGTGCCATCAGTGTGTCGGGACAGCCGAACACCGGGGAGCTGTTTTTT
cdr3_aa: CAISVSGQPNTGELFF

d_call: .
v_call: TRBV28
j_call: TRBJ2-7
clone_size: .
cdr3_nt: TGTGCCAGCAGCTCACAGGGTCTCGAGCAGTACTTC
cdr3_aa: CASSSQGLEQYF

d_call: TRBD1
v_call: TRBV2
j_call: TRBJ1-1
clone_size: .
cdr3_nt: TGTGCCAGCAGGCTGGACAGGGGGACATTTATGAACACTGAAGCTTTCTTT
cdr3_aa: CASRLDRGTFMNTEAFF